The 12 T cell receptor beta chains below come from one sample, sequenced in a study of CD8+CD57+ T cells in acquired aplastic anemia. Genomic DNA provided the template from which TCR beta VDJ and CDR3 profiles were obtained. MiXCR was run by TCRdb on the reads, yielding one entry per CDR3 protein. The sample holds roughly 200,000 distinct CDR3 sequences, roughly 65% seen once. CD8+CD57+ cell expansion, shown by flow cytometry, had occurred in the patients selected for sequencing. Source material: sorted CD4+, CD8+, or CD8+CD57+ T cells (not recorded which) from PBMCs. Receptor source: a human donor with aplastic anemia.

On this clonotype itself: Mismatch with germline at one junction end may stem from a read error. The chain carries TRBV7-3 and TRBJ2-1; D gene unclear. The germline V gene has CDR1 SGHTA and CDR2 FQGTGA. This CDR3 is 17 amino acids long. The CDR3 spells CASSPRLGQSSYNEQFF. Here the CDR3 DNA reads TGTGCTAGCAGCCCCCGGCTGGGCCAGAGCTCCTACAATGAGCAGTTCTTC.

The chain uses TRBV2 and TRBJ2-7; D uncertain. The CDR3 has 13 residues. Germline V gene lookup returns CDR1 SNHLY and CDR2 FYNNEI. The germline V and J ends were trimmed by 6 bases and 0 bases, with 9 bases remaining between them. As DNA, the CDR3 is TGTGCCAGCAGGAGGTGGGACTCCTACGAGCAGTACTTC. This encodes CASRRWDSYEQYF.

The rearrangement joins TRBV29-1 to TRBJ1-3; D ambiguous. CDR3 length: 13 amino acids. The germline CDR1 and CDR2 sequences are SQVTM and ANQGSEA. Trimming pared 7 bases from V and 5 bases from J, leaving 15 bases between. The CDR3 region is CSALLSTRNTIYF. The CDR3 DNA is TGCAGCGCCCTACTGAGTACGAGAAACACCATATATTTT.

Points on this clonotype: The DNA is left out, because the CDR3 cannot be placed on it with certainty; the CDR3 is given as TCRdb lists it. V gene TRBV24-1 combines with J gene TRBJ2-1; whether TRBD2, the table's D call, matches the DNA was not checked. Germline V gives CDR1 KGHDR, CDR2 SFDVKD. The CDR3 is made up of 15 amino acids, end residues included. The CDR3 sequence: CATSGLVGGGTEEFF.

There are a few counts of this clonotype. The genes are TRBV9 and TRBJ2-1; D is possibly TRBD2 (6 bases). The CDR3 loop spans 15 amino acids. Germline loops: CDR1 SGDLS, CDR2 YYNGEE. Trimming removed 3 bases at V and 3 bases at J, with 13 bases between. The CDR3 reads CASSAGGTHYNEQFF. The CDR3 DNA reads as TGTGCCAGCAGCGCTGGAGGGACCCACTACAATGAGCAGTTCTTC.

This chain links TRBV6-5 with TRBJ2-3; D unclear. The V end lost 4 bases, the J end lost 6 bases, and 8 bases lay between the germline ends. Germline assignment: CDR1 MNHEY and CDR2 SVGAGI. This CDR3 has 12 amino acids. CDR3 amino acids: CASSSQDDTQYF. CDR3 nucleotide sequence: TGTGCCAGCAGTTCCCAGGACGATACGCAGTATTTT.

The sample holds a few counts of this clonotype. CDR3 sequence reads: CASSLTGGSNQPQHF. DNA of the CDR3: TGTGCCAGCAGCTTGACAGGGGGAAGCAATCAGCCCCAGCATTTT. The chain links TRBV7-9 to TRBJ1-5; 9 bases align to TRBD1. The germline CDR1 and CDR2 sequences are SEHNR and FQNEAQ (reference sequence). The J segment lost 1 base and the V segment lost 3 bases, leaving 1 base of the junction unmatched. The CDR3 consists of 15 residues.

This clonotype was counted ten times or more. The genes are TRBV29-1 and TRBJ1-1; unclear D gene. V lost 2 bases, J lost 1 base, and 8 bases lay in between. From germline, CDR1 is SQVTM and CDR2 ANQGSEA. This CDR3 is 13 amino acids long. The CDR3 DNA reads TGCAGCGTTGAATCCAGTGGGAACACTGAAGCTTTCTTT. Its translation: CSVESSGNTEAFF.

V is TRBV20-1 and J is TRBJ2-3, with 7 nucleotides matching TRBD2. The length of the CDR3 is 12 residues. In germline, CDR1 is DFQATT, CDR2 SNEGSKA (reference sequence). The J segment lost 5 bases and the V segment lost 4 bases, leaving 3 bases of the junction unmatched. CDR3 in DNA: TGCAGTGCTAATTCGGGGGGAGATACGCAGTATTTT. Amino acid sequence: CSANSGGDTQYF.

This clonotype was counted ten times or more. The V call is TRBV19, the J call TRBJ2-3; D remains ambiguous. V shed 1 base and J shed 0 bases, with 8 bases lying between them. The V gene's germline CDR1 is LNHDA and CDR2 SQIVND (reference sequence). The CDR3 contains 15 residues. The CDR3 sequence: CASSIGVPSTDTQYF. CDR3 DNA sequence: TGTGCCAGTAGTATAGGGGTCCCTAGCACAGATACGCAGTATTTT.

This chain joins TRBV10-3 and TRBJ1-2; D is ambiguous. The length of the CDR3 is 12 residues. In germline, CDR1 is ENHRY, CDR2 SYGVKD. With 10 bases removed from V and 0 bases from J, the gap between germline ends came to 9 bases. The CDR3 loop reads CATRQSNYGYTF. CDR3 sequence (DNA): TGTGCCACCAGGCAGTCTAACTATGGCTACACCTTC.

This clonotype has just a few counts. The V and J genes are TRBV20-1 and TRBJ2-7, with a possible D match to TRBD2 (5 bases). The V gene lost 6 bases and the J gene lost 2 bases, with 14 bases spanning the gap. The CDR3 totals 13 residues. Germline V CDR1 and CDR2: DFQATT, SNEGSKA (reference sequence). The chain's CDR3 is CSALRAATYEQYF. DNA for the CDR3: TGCAGTGCCCTGCGAGCGGCCACCTACGAGCAGTACTTC.